This entry concerns a single TCR beta chain. Its antigen is currently unknown. This specimen belongs to a study of immune evolution from preneoplasia to lung adenocarcinoma. The study, taken as a whole, reports: Top clone share appeared to fall from AAH through AIS, MIA, adenocarcinoma.

Between 2014 and 2017, patients underwent resection in Japan or China. Assay: immunoSEQ multiplex PCR; the TCRdb copy retains only in-frame clones and omits some. Of approximately 4,000 clones listed, roughly 80% are singletons. The sequenced sample consisted of FFPE minimally invasive lung adenocarcinoma tissue. The TCR originated in a person between 55 and 80 years old with lung adenocarcinoma.

CDR3 DNA: TGTGCCACCAGCAGAGAAAGGGCAGGGGGTCGGTATCAGCCCCAGCATTTT. The encoded protein is CATSRERAGGRYQPQHF. The V gene is TRBV15, the J gene TRBJ1-5, with 7 bases aligning to TRBD1. The germline V gene has CDR1 LNHNV and CDR2 YYDKDF (reference sequence). This CDR3 is 17 amino acids long. J lost 5 bases, V lost 0 bases, and 10 bases had no gene match.